These 16 T cell receptor beta chains share one sample of origin, sequenced in a study of T cell responses to AZD1222 COVID-19 vaccine (dated by TCRdb to about 2021). What the time point label conveys for this sample: baseline before first vaccination. The library came from the immunoSEQ multiplex PCR assay. The table comes from immuneACCESS by way of TCRdb, which keeps in-frame sequences with V and J called. Part of the clones is missing from these tables; in studies checked, under half for an unresolved V gene and the rest for unknown reasons. The sample table shows roughly 100,000 clones, and around 91% are seen once. The ten most abundant clones make up 4% to 5.5% of the sample. The material was peripheral blood, obtained on day 0 of AZD1222 vaccination. The receptor set was obtained from an adult in good health.

The rearrangement links TRBV28 to TRBJ1-6; D unclear. Trimming cost V 7 bases and J 1 base, with 11 bases left between them. This CDR3 has 15 amino acids. Germline CDR1 reads MDHEN; CDR2 reads SYDVKM. In nucleotides, the CDR3 is TGTGCCAGCACCTTGGGGTTTTCCTATAATTCACCCCTCCACTTT. Protein product: CASTLGFSYNSPLHF.

This clone has just a few counts. The chain links TRBV7-9 to TRBJ2-7; D gene ambiguous. The length of the CDR3 is 13 residues. V was trimmed by 7 bases and J by 0 bases, leaving 10 bases between them. The V gene's germline CDR1 is SEHNR and CDR2 FQNEAQ (reference sequence). The DNA of the CDR3 is TGTGCCAGCACCAGATCCTCCTCCTACGAGCAGTACTTC. Amino acids: CASTRSSSYEQYF.

This chain links TRBV7-3 with TRBJ1-6, with D perhaps matching TRBD1 (6 bases). Germline-derived CDR1 and CDR2 are SGHTA and FQGTGA. Trimming stripped 3 bases from V and 6 bases from J, with 9 bases between. This CDR3 has 14 amino acids. The CDR3 coding sequence is TGTGCCAGCAGCTTCGGGGGCGGTAATTCACCCCTCCACTTT. Protein sequence: CASSFGGGNSPLHF.

The chain employs TRBV7-2 and TRBJ1-2; unclear D gene. The CDR3 length is 14 residues. The germline V gene has CDR1 SGHTA and CDR2 FQGNSA. V lost 5 bases, J lost 5 bases, and 15 bases lay in between. CDR3 DNA sequence: TGTGCCAGCAGCGTTAGCCATACAGAGTATGGCTACACCTTC. It specifies CASSVSHTEYGYTF.

The rearrangement links TRBV12-3 or TRBV12-4 to TRBJ2-5; D gene uncertain. V lost 8 bases and J lost 5, with 15 bases in between. This CDR3 is built from 13 residues. The CDR3 DNA sequence: TGTGCCAGCGGCTCAAGAGGAGACGAGACCCAGTACTTC. The encoded protein is CASGSRGDETQYF.

CDR3 sequence: CASSLTATNEKLFF. CDR3 bases: TGTGCCAGCAGCTTGACAGCAACTAATGAAAAACTGTTTTTT. The chain combines TRBV9 with TRBJ1-4, with D perhaps matching TRBD1 (5 bases). The germline CDR1 and CDR2 sequences are SGDLS and YYNGEE. The V and J ends lost 4 bases and 0 bases respectively, with 7 bases between them. There are 14 residues in the CDR3.

The chain couples TRBV12-3 or TRBV12-4 to TRBJ2-5; TRBD2 is a possible D gene (6 bases). V gave up 3 bases and J gave up 7 bases, with 12 bases separating them. The CDR3 is 13 residues long. The CDR3 sequence: CASSLKGLGTQYF. For the CDR3, the DNA is TGTGCCAGCAGTTTGAAGGGACTGGGGACCCAGTACTTC.

This rearrangement joins TRBV25-1 to TRBJ1-2; unclear D gene. Trimming took off 5 bases at V and 1 base at J, with 5 bases between the two ends. This CDR3 region has 12 residues. CDR1 and CDR2 from the germline V gene are MGHDK and SYGVNS. The CDR3 region is CASSLLNYGYTF. The CDR3, as DNA: TGTGCCAGCAGTCTACTTAACTATGGCTACACCTTC.

J is TRBJ1-1 and V is TRBV5-6; no clear D gene. Germline loops: CDR1 SGHDT, CDR2 YYEEEE. V was cut by 3 bases and J by 3 bases, with 18 bases left in between. This CDR3 comprises 16 residues. The CDR3 region has the DNA TGTGCCAGCAGCTCCCGAAGAGGGCTGCGATACACTGAAGCTTTCTTT. Amino acid sequence: CASSSRRGLRYTEAFF.

V usage is TRBV29-1 and J usage is TRBJ1-2; D gene unclear. Germline CDR1 reads SQVTM; CDR2 reads ANQGSEA. The V end was cut by 6 bases, the J end by 0 bases, with 5 bases between. The CDR3 loop spans 11 amino acids. The CDR3 is CSVSANYGYTF. Written as DNA, the CDR3 is TGCAGCGTCTCCGCTAACTATGGCTACACCTTC.

This chain links TRBV5-1 with TRBJ2-2; TRBD1 is a possible D gene (6 bases). The germline V and J ends were trimmed by 1 base and 2 bases, with 9 bases remaining between them. This CDR3 is 15 amino acids long. Germline assignment: CDR1 SGHRS and CDR2 YFSETQ. CDR3 bases: TGCGCCAGCAGCTTGACAGGGTCAAACACCGGGGAGCTGTTTTTT. Residues: CASSLTGSNTGELFF. The complete variable domain, with remaining parts taken from reference TRBV5-1 and TRBJ2-2, reads KAGVTQTPRYLIKTRGQQVTLSCSPISGHRSVSWYQQTPGQGLQFLFEYFSETQRNKGNFPGRFSGRQFSNSRSEMNVSTLELGDSALYLCASSLTGSNTGELFFGEGSRLTVL.

The rearrangement joins TRBV7-9 to TRBJ1-3; the D is unclear. The CDR3 has 13 amino acids. Between the trimmed V and J ends, which lost 2 bases and 0 bases, there was a span of 2 bases. Germline-derived CDR1 and CDR2 are SEHNR and FQNEAQ (reference sequence). Here the CDR3 DNA reads TGTGCCAGCAGCTTAAGCTCTGGAAACACCATATATTTT. It specifies CASSLSSGNTIYF.

The chain carries TRBV18 and TRBJ1-1, with D possibly TRBD1 on 6 matching bases. Deletions cut 8 bases from V and 1 base from J, with 11 bases between. CDR1 and CDR2 (germline): KGHSH, LQKENI. The CDR3 runs to 13 residues. CDR3 nucleotide sequence: TGTGCCAGCCAGCTGGGACAGAACACTGAAGCTTTCTTT. Encoded protein: CASQLGQNTEAFF.

The genes are TRBV3-1 (or the pseudogene TRBV3-2) and TRBJ1-2; no definite D call. V shed 0 bases and J shed 3 bases, with 5 bases lying between them. The CDR3 sequence is 13 residues long. The germline V gene encodes CDR1 LGHDT and CDR2 YNNKEL (reference sequence). The DNA of the CDR3 is TGTGCCAGCAGCCAAGAGTACTACTATGGCTACACCTTC. Translation gives CASSQEYYYGYTF.

The chain combines TRBV4-2 with TRBJ1-1; unclear D gene. Trimming took 0 bases from V and 1 from J, leaving 6 bases between them. Germline CDR1 is LGHNA and CDR2 is YNFKEQ. The CDR3 extends over 14 amino acids. The CDR3: CASSQERGNTEAFF. CDR3 in DNA: TGTGCCAGCAGCCAAGAACGGGGGAACACTGAAGCTTTCTTT.

The chain has TRBV3-1 (or the pseudogene TRBV3-2) and TRBJ1-2; 7 nucleotides match TRBD1. V lost 0 bases to trimming and J lost 8 bases; unmatched junction nucleotides: 9. Germline V gene sequence: CDR1 LGHDT, CDR2 YNNKEL (reference sequence). The CDR3 has 15 residues. The chain's CDR3 is CASSQDNTGVDGYTF. DNA of the CDR3: TGTGCCAGCAGCCAAGACAATACAGGGGTCGACGGCTACACCTTC.